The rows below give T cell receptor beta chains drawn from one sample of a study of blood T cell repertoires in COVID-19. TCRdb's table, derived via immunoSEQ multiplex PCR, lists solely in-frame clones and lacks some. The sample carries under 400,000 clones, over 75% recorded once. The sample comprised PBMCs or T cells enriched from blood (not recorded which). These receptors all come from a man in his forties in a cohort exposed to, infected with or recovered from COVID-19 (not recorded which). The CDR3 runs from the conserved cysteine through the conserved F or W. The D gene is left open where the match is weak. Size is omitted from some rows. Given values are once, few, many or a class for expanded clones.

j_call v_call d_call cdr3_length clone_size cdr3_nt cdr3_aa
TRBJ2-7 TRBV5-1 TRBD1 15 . TGCGCCAGCAGCGCGGCCGGGACAGGGGTCTACGAGCAGTACTTC CASSAAGTGVYEQYF
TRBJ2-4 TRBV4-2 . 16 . TGTGCCAGCAGCCAAGCGGGGGAAATAGCCAAAAACATTCAGTACTTC CASSQAGEIAKNIQYF
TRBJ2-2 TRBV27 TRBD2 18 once TGTGCCAGCAAGCCCGGACTAGCGGGAGGAAAGGGCACCGGGGAGCTGTTTTTT CASKPGLAGGKGTGELFF
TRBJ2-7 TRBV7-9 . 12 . TGTGCCAGCAGCTCGGACATCTACGAGCAGTACTTC CASSSDIYEQYF
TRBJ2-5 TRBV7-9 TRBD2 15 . TGTGCCAGCAGCTTAGTAGGGCTAGCGGGGAGGACCCAGTACTTC CASSLVGLAGRTQYF
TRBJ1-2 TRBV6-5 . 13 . TGTGCCAGCAGTTTCGCCGGGAGCCCTCGGTACACCTTC CASSFAGSPRYTF
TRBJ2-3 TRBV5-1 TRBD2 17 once TGCGCCAGCAGCTTGGTCCGACTAGCGGGGACCACAGATACGCAGTATTTT CASSLVRLAGTTDTQYF
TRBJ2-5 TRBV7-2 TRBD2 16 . TGTGCCAGCAGCAGCCCTACAATAGCGGGACAAGAGACCCAGTACTTC CASSSPTIAGQETQYF
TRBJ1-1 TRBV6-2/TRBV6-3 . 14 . TGTGCCAGCAGTTACGGGGGGGTGAACACTGAAGCTTTCTTT CASSYGGVNTEAFF
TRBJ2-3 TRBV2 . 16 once TGTGCCAGCAGTGGACCTCAGGGAATGTACACAGATACGCAGTATTTT CASSGPQGMYTDTQYF
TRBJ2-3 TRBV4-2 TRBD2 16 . TGTGCCAGCAGCCAACACAGCGGGAGAAGCACAGATACGCAGTATTTT CASSQHSGRSTDTQYF
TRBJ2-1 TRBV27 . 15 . TGTGCCAGCAGCCCGACCGGGAGATTGCACAATGAGCAGTTCTTC CASSPTGRLHNEQFF
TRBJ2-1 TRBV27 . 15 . TGTGCCAGCAGTTTATCTCCGGGACTTCTCAATGAGCAGTTCTTC CASSLSPGLLNEQFF
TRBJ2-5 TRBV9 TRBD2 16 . TGTGCCAGCAGCTTAGGGAGCGGGAGGGAATGGGAGACCCAGTACTTC CASSLGSGREWETQYF
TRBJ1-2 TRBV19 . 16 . TGTGCCAGTAGTAACCCCCAAATTACAGCCACTTATGGCTACACCTTC CASSNPQITATYGYTF
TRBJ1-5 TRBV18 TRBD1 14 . TGTGCCAGCTCACCCGACAGGGTTGGACAGCCCCAGCATTTT CASSPDRVGQPQHF
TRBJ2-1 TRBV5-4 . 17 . TGTGCCAGCAGCTACCGTAGCGGCTTCAGCTCCTACAATGAGCAGTTCTTC CASSYRSGFSSYNEQFF
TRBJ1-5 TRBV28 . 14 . TGTGCCAGCAGTAGTACAGGGCGCAATCAGCCCCAGCATTTT CASSSTGRNQPQHF
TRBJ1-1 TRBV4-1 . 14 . TGCGCCAGCAGCCAAGTAGGCCGGGACACTGAAGCTTTCTTT CASSQVGRDTEAFF
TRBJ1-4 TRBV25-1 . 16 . TGTGCCAGCAGTGAGCCGACAGGAAGAGGCGGTGAAAAACTGTTTTTT CASSEPTGRGGEKLFF
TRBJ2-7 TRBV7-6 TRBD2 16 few TGTGCCAGCAGCGACAGACTAGCGGGACAGCGGGACGAGCAGTACTTC CASSDRLAGQRDEQYF
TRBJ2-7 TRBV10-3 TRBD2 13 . TGTGCCATCAGGTTAGCGGGATCGGTCGAGCAGTACTTC CAIRLAGSVEQYF
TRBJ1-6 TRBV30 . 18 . TGTGCCTGGAGGCTTTCAATTCTTCAGAATTCGTATAATTCACCCCTCCACTTT CAWRLSILQNSYNSPLHF
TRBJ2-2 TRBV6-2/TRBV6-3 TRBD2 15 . TGTGCCAGCAGTTCTGAGCGGGAGGGCCCCGGGGAGCTGTTTTTT CASSSEREGPGELFF
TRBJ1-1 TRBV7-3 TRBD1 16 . TGTGCCAGCTCCTATGGGCAGGGGGCGAATGGGGCTGAAGCTTTCTTT CASSYGQGANGAEAFF
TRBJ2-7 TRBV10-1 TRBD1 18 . TGCGCCAGCAGTGTAATAGGGACAGGACTTTTTTTTACCTACGAGCAGTACTTC CASSVIGTGLFFTYEQYF
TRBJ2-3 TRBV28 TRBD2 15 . TGTGCCAGCAGTTTTGGAGCGGGAGGCACAGATACGCAGTATTTT CASSFGAGGTDTQYF
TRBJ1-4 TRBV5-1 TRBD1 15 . TGCGCCAGCAGCCCCGTGGGACAGGGTAATGAAAAACTGTTTTTT CASSPVGQGNEKLFF
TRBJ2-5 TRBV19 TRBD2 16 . TGTGCCAGTAGTATCCTCGGCGGGAGCGGCCAAGAGACCCAGTACTTC CASSILGGSGQETQYF
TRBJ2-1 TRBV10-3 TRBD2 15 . TGTGCCATCAGTGAGAGATCTAGCGGCCTTAATGAGCAGTTCTTC CAISERSSGLNEQFF
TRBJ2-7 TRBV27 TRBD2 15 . TGTGCCAGCAGCCGGACTAGCGGGAGTGGGTACGAGCAGTACTTC CASSRTSGSGYEQYF
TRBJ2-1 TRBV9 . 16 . TGTGCCAGCAGCTCAGACCAAACAGGGGGAGGGAATGAGCAGTTCTTC CASSSDQTGGGNEQFF
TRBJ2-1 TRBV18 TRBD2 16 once TGTGCCAGCTCGACTGATAGCGGGAGGGCCTACAATGAGCAGTTCTTC CASSTDSGRAYNEQFF
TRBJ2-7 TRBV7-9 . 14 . TGTGCCAGCAGCTTTGCCGGGACAACCTACGAGCAGTACTTC CASSFAGTTYEQYF
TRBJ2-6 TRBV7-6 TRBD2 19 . TGTGCCAGCAGCTTATTTAGCGGGGCTGCCGTGTTCGAGGCCAACGTCCTGACTTTC CASSLFSGAAVFEANVLTF
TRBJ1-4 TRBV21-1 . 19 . TGTGCCAGCAGCAGAAAAAAAAACCGCAGGGGTGCGCCTAATGAAAAACTGTTTTTT CASSRKKNRRGAPNEKLFF
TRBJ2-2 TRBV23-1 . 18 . TGCGCCAGCAGTCCCTCAGTGTTCGGGACATCGAACACCGGGGAGCTGTTTTTT CASSPSVFGTSNTGELFF
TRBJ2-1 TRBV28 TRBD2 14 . TGTGCCAGCAGGAGCGGGAGTTGGTACAATGAGCAGTTCTTC CASRSGSWYNEQFF
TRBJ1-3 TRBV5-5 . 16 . TGTGCCAGCAGCCAGAGACAGGTGGTTAAGGGAAACACCATATATTTT CASSQRQVVKGNTIYF
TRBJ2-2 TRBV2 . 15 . TGTGCCAGCTTCCCAGGGGACACGAACACCGGGGAGCTGTTTTTT CASFPGDTNTGELFF
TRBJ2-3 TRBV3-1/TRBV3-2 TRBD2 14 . TGTGCCAGCAGCCAAGATAAGGGGACTAGCGCGCAGTATTTT CASSQDKGTSAQYF
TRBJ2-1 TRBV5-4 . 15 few TGTGCCAGCAGCTTCGGTCCGAGCTCCTACAATGAGCAGTTCTTC CASSFGPSSYNEQFF
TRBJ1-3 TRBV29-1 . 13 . TGCAGCGTCGGACAGAACTCTGGAAACACCATATATTTT CSVGQNSGNTIYF
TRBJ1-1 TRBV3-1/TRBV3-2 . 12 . TGTGCCAGCAGCCTACCGCGGTCTGAAGCTTTCTTT CASSLPRSEAFF
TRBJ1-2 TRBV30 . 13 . TGTGCCTGGAGTGCATCAGCTAACTATGGCTACACCTTC CAWSASANYGYTF
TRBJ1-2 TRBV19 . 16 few TGTGCCAGTAGTAAATACTCAGGGGTTGGACACTATGGCTACACCTTC CASSKYSGVGHYGYTF
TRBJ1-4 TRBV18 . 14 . TGTGCCAGCTCACCACCGGAGATTAATGAAAAACTGTTTTTT CASSPPEINEKLFF
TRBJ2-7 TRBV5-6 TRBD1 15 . TGTGCCAGCAGCTTGGCCGGGACAGGTTTTTACGAGCAGTACTTC CASSLAGTGFYEQYF
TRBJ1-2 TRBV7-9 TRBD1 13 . TGTGCCAGCAGTCCTAACACAGGGGGCGACTACACCTTC CASSPNTGGDYTF
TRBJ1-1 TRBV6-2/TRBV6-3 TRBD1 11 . TGTGCCAGCAGTTACAAGGGGGCAGCTTTCTTT CASSYKGAAFF
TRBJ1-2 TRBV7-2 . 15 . TGTGCCAGCAGCTTACATGCGGGCACAGAGTATGGCTACACCTTC CASSLHAGTEYGYTF
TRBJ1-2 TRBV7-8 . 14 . TGTGCCAGCAGCTTAGCGCGGGGGGAGTATGGCTACACCTTC CASSLARGEYGYTF